This TCR beta chain was found in a study of T cells in Graves' hyperthyroidism and ophthalmopathy. This clonotype showed up many times. Exclusion criteria comprised uncontrolled infection, other autoimmune disease, pregnancy or lactation. The source material, RNA transcripts, was used to amplify TCR beta CDR3 regions. The HTBI set primed first-round TCR CDR3 RT-PCR. Using its own MiXCR run on the multiplex PCR reads, TCRdb lists one record per CDR3 protein. The table has 500,000 to 600,000 distinct CDR3 sequences, 20% seen once. V was cut by 5 bases and J by 6 bases, with 19 bases left in between. Germline V gives CDR1 SGHTA, CDR2 FQGNSA. The CDR3 runs to 16 residues.

The V and J genes are TRBV7-2 and TRBJ2-2; D is possibly TRBD1 (7 bases). The TCR was taken from a man aged 40-50 years with Graves' ophthalmopathy. The sequenced material came from blood. CDR3 DNA sequence: TGTGCCAGCAGCGGGACTGACAGGGTGCGTTCCGGGGAGCTGTTTTTT. As protein: CASSGTDRVRSGELFF.